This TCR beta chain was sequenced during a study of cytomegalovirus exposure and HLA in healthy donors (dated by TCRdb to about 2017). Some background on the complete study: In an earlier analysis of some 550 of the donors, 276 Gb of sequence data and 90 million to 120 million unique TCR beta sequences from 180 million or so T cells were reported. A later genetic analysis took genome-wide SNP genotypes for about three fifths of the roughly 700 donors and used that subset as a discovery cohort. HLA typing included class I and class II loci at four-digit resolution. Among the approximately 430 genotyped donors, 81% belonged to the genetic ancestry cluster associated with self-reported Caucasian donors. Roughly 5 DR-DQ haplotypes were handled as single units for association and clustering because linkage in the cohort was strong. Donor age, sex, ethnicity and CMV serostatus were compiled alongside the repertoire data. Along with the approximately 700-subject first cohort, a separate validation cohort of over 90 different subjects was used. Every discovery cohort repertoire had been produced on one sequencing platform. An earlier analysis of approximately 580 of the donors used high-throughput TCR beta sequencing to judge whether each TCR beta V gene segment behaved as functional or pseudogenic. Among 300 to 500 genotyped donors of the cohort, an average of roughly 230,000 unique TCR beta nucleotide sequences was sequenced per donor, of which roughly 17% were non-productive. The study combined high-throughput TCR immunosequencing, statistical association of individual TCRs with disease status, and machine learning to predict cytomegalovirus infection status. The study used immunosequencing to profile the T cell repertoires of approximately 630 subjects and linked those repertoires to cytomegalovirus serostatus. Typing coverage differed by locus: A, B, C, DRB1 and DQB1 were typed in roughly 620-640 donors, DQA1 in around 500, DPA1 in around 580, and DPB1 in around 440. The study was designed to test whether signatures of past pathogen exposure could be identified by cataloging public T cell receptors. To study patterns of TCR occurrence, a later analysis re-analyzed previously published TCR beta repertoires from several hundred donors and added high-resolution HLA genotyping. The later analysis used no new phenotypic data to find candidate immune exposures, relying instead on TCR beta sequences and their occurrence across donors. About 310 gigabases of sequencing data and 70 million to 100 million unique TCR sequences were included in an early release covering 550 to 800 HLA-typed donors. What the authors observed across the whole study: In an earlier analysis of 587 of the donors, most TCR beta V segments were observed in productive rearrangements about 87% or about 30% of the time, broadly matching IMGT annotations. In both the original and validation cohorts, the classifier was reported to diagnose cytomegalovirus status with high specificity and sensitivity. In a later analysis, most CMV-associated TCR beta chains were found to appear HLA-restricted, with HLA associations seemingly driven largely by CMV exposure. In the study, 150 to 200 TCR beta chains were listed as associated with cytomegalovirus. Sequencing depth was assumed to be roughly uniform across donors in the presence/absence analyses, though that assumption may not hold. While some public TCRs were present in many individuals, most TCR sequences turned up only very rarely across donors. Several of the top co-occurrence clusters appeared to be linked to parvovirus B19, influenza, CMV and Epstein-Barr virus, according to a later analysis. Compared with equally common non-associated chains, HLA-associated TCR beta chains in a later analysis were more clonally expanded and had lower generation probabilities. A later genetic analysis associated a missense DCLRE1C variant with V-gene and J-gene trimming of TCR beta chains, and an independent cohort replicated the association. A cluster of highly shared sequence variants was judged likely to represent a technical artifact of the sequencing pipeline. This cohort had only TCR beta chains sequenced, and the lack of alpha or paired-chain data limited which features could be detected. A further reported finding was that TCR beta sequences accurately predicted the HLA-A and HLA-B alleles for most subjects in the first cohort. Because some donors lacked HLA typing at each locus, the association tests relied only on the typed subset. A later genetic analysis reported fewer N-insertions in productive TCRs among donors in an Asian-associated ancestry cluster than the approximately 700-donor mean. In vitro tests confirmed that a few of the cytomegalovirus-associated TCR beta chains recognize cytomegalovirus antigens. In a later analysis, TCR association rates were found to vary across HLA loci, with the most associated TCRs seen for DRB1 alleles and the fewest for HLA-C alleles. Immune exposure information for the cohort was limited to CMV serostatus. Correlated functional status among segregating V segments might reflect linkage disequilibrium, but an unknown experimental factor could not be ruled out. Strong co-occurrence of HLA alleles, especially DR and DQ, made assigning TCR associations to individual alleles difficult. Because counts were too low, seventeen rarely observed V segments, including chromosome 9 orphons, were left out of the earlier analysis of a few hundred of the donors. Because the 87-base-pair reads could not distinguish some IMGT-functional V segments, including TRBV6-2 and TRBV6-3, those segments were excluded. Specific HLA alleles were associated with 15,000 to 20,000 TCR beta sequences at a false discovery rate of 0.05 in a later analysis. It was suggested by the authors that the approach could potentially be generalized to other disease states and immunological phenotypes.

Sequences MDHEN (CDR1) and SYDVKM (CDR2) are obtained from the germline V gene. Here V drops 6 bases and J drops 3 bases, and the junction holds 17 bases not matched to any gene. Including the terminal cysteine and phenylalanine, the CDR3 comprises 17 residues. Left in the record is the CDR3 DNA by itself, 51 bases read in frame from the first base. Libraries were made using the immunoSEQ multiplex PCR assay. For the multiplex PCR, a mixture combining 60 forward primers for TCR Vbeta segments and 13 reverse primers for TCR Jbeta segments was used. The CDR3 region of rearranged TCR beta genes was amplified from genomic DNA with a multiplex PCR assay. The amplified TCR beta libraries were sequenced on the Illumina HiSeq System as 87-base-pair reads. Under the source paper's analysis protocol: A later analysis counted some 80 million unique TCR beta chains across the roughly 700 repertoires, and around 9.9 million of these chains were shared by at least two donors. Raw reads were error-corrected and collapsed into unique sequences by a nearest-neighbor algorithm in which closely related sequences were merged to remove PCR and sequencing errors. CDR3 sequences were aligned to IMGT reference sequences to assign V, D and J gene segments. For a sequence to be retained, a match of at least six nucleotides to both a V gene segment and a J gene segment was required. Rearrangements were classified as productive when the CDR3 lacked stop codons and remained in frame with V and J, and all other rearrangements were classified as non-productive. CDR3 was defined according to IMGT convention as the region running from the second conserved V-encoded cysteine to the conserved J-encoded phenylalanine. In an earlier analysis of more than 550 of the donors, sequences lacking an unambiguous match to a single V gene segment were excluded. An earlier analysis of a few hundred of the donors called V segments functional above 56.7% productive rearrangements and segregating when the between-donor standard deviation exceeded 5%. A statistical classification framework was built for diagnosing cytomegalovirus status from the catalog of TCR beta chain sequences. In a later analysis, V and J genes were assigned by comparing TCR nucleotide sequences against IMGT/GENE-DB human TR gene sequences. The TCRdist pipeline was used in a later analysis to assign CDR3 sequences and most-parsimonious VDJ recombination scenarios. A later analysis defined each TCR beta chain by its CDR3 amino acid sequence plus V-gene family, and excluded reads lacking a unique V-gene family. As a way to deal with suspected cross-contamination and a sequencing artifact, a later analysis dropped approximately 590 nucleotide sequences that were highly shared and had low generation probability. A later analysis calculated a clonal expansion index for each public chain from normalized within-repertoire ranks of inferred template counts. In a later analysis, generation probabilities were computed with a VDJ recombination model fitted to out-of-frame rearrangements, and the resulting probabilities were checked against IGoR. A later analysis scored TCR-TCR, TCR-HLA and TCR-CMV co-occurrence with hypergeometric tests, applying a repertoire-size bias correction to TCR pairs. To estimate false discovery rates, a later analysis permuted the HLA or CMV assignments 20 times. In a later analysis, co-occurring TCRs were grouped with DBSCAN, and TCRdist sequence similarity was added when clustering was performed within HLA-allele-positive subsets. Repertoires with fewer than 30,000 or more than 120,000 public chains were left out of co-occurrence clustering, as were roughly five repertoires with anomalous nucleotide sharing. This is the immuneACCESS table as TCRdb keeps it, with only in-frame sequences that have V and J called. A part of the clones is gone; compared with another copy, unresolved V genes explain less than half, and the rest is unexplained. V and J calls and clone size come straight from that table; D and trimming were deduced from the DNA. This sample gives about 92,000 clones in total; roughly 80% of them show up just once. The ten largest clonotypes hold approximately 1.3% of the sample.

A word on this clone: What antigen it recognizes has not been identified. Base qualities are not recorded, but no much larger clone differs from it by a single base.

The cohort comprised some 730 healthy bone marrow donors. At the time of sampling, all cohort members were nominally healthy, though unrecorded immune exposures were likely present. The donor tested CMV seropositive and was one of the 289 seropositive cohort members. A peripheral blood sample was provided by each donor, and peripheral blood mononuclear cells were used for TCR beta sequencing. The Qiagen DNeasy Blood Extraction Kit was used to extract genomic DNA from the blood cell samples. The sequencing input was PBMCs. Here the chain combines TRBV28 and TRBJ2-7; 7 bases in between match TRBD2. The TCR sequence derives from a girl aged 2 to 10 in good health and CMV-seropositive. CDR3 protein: CASSISPGAGDHYEQYF. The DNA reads TGTGCCAGCAGCATTTCCCCTGGGGCGGGAGATCACTACGAGCAGTACTTC.